A single sample is the source of the 25 T cell receptor beta chains below, sequenced in a study of vaccination and CD4 T cells after COVID-19. The Oncomine TCR Beta short-read assay sequenced DNA from cultured CD4+ T cells. TCRdb independently ran MiXCR on the PCR reads; one entry per CDR3 protein. The table shows over 20,000 distinct CDR3 sequences, with more than 30% occurring only once. As to time point: late sampling 161 to 241 days after vaccination in three convalescent patients. Documented treatment: 10-day PBMC culture with coronavirus spike peptide pools or control peptides (ViraFEST assay). The antigens of these receptors remain unknown. Sequences were derived from CD4+ T cells from blood, cultured in vitro, sampled about 7 months after SARS-CoV-2 vaccination. The source of these receptors is a human donor who had recovered from COVID-19.

This sequence joins TRBV11-2 and TRBJ2-7, with 14 bases that match TRBD2. CDR3 length: 17 residues. Germline loops: CDR1 SGHAT, CDR2 FQNNGV. V trimming: 1 base; J trimming: 2 bases; junction bases outside the gene matches: 4. CDR3 sequence reads: CASSLAGLAGDPYEQYF. As DNA, the CDR3 is TGTGCCAGCAGCTTAGCGGGACTAGCGGGGGACCCCTACGAGCAGTACTTC.

This clonotype was observed a handful of times. The rearrangement links TRBV20-1 to TRBJ1-2; D is unclear. Trimming took 6 bases from V and 2 from J, leaving 10 bases between them. Germline V gene data show CDR1 as DFQATT and CDR2 as SNEGSKA (reference sequence). The length of the CDR3 is 12 residues. Here the CDR3 reads CSASQANYGYTF. For the CDR3, the DNA is TGCAGTGCGTCCCAGGCGAACTATGGCTACACCTTC.

In this sample, this clonotype is medium-sized. The rearrangement uses TRBV11-2 and TRBJ1-5, with a possible D match to TRBD1 (5 bases). V was clipped by 5 bases and J by 6 bases, with 14 bases between them. Germline CDR1 is SGHAT and CDR2 is FQNNGV. The CDR3 is 14 residues long. CDR3 residues: CASSRGTQGQPQHF. The CDR3 nucleotides are TGTGCCAGCAGCCGGGGGACCCAGGGTCAGCCCCAGCATTTT.

The rearrangement uses TRBV6-4 and TRBJ2-7; a possible D gene is TRBD1 (5 bases). Trimming took off 3 bases at V and 4 bases at J, with 16 bases between the two ends. Germline V lookup: CDR1 MRHNA, CDR2 SNTAGT. The CDR3 is 15 residues long. The CDR3 region is CASSEGSRVRYEQYF. In DNA, the CDR3 is TGTGCCAGCAGTGAGGGGTCCAGGGTAAGGTACGAGCAGTACTTC.

The chain employs TRBV24-1 and TRBJ2-1, with TRBD2 matching over 7 bases. The CDR3 loop spans 16 amino acids. Trimming removed 4 bases from V and 7 bases from J; junction bases left unmatched: 12. Germline-derived CDR1 and CDR2 are KGHDR and SFDVKD. The chain's CDR3 is CATSDAIGEGLNEQFF. CDR3 DNA sequence: TGTGCCACCAGTGACGCTATTGGGGAGGGCCTAAATGAGCAGTTCTTC.

This clonotype was found a few times. The V gene is TRBV20-1, the J gene TRBJ2-7, with 7 bases lining up with TRBD1. Unmatched junction bases numbered 5, after V lost 6 bases and J lost 3 bases. CDR3 size: 12 residues. Looked up from germline, CDR1 is DFQATT and CDR2 is SNEGSKA (reference sequence). The CDR3 protein is CSAPRQGYEQYF. The CDR3 nucleotides are TGCAGTGCCCCGAGACAGGGCTACGAGCAGTACTTC.

This clonotype has a single count. The chain uses TRBV14 and TRBJ1-2; TRBD1 aligns across 7 bases. CDR1 is SGHDN, CDR2 FVKESK, per germline. The CDR3 runs 14 residues. V shed 3 bases, J shed 7 bases, and the junction held 8 bases outside the gene matches. CDR3 nucleotides: TGTGCCAGCAGCCACTTAGGGGGCCAGTCTGGCTACACCTTC. Residues: CASSHLGGQSGYTF.

The gene calls are TRBV7-3 and TRBJ2-3; D might be TRBD2 (5 bases). The CDR3 spans 15 residues. With 2 bases removed from V and 0 bases from J, the gap between germline ends came to 9 bases. The V gene's germline CDR1 is SGHTA and CDR2 FQGTGA. CDR3 in amino acids: CASSLVPGSTDTQYF. CDR3 coding DNA: TGTGCCAGCAGCTTAGTCCCGGGGAGCACAGATACGCAGTATTTT.

This clonotype was detected only a few times. The chain joins TRBV28 to TRBJ1-5, with D unclear. From germline, CDR1 is MDHEN and CDR2 SYDVKM. The CDR3 runs to 12 residues. The V end was cut by 6 bases, the J end by 0 bases, with 3 bases between. In nucleotides, the CDR3 is TGTGCCAGCAGATCTAGCAATCAGCCCCAGCATTTT. This gives the protein CASRSSNQPQHF.

The J gene is TRBJ2-3, the V gene TRBV19; 7 positions match TRBD2. Trimming cost V 0 bases and J 2 bases; bases outside gene matches: 8. The CDR3 length is 17 residues. Germline V gene sequence: CDR1 LNHDA, CDR2 SQIVND (reference sequence). This CDR3 is CASSIDPPGGFTDTQYF. For the CDR3, the DNA is TGTGCCAGTAGTATAGATCCCCCCGGGGGGTTCACAGATACGCAGTATTTT.

The chain couples TRBV20-1 to TRBJ2-2; 7 positions match TRBD2. CDR1 and CDR2 (germline): DFQATT, SNEGSKA (reference sequence). The CDR3 contains 15 residues. J gave up 6 bases and V 1 base, and 8 bases lay outside the gene matches. CDR3 DNA: TGCAGTGCTAGAGTGGGCGGGAGTGACGCCGGGGAGCTGTTTTTT. Its protein is CSARVGGSDAGELFF.

For the CDR3, the DNA is TGTGCCAGGGGCCTGGCGGGAGGGTCCCACGAGCAGTACTTC. Amino acid sequence: CARGLAGGSHEQYF. The rearrangement joins TRBV11-3 to TRBJ2-7; 9 nucleotides line up with TRBD2. Germline CDR1 is SGHNT and CDR2 is YENEEA. This CDR3 contains 14 residues. Trimming removed 9 bases from V and 5 bases from J; junction bases left unmatched: 11.

The chain recombines TRBV6-1 with TRBJ1-5; D is undetermined. CDR3 size: 15 residues. The ends were cut back, 7 bases at V and 1 base at J, with 14 bases in the middle. Per germline, CDR1 MNHNS and CDR2 SASEGT. The CDR3 nucleotides are TGTGCCAGCAATACGCCCGGGGTGAGCAATCAGCCCCAGCATTTT. As protein: CASNTPGVSNQPQHF.

This chain joins TRBV4-3 and TRBJ2-5; TRBD1 or TRBD2 may be the D gene (5 bases each). Germline CDR1 and CDR2: LGHNA and YSLEER. The CDR3 has 14 residues. V lost 1 base to trimming and J lost 1 base, with 7 bases between them. This chain's CDR3 is CASSQAGTQETQYF. Here the CDR3 DNA reads TGCGCCAGCAGCCAAGCCGGGACCCAAGAGACCCAGTACTTC.

In this sample, this clonotype turned up a few times. V usage is TRBV6-1 and J usage is TRBJ2-3; TRBD1 agrees at 7 bases. CDR1 is MNHNS, CDR2 SASEGT, per germline. The CDR3 spans 15 residues. The J segment lost 0 bases and the V segment lost 4 bases, leaving 4 bases of the junction unmatched. CDR3 sequence: CASSGWDRSTDTQYF. DNA for the CDR3: TGTGCCAGCAGTGGCTGGGACAGAAGCACAGATACGCAGTATTTT.

The CDR3 reads CASSRTAANTGELFF. The CDR3 DNA reads TGTGCCAGCAGCCGGACAGCCGCGAACACCGGGGAGCTGTTTTTT. This rearrangement joins TRBV7-9 to TRBJ2-2; a weak D match, TRBD1 (6 bases). Germline CDR1 is SEHNR and CDR2 is FQNEAQ (reference sequence). V lost 5 bases to trimming and J lost 0 bases, with 10 bases between them. The CDR3 spans 15 residues.

Turning to this clonotype: A junction end diverges from the germline sequence, so it may reflect a read error. The rearrangement joins TRBV7-3 to TRBJ1-1; D is ambiguous. From germline, CDR1 is SGHTA and CDR2 FQGTGA. The CDR3 runs to 16 residues. This chain's CDR3 is CASSLNGQSMNTETFF. The CDR3 bases are TGTGCCAGCAGCTTAAATGGCCAGTCCATGAACACTGAAACTTTCTTT.

This clonotype has just a few counts. This chain joins TRBV28 and TRBJ2-7, with D tentatively TRBD1 (5 bases). Germline CDR1 MDHEN, CDR2 SYDVKM. The CDR3 extends over 13 amino acids. V lost 6 bases and J 4 bases, leaving 13 bases between the germline ends. CDR3: CASSLRVFYEQYF. CDR3 nucleotides: TGTGCCAGCAGCCTCAGGGTTTTTTACGAGCAGTACTTC.

The genes are TRBV6-2 or TRBV6-3 and TRBJ2-7, with 13 bases aligning to TRBD2. The junction had 8 bases not matched to a gene; V was cut back by 6 bases and J by 3 bases. Germline CDR1 and CDR2: MNHEY and SVGEGT. The CDR3 contains 16 residues. The CDR3, as DNA: TGTGCCAGCAGCCACCGGACTAGCGGGAGATACTACGAGCAGTACTTC. It encodes CASSHRTSGRYYEQYF.

In this sample, this clonotype turned up a few times. The chain carries TRBV7-3 and TRBJ2-1; D perhaps matches TRBD2 (6 bases). Germline V gene data show CDR1 as SGHTA and CDR2 as FQGTGA. This CDR3 is built from 16 residues. Trimming left V 3 bases short and J 2 bases short, with 14 bases between. The CDR3 region has the DNA TGTGCCAGCAGCTTCCTTGCGGGACCCGCCTACAATGAGCAGTTCTTC. Translated: CASSFLAGPAYNEQFF.

This clonotype was observed a few times. The J gene is TRBJ1-1, the V gene TRBV20-1; D may be TRBD1 (6 bases). This CDR3 spans 14 amino acids. Germline CDR1 and CDR2: DFQATT and SNEGSKA (reference sequence). V lost 5 bases, J lost 1 base, and 14 bases lay in between. For the CDR3, the DNA is TGCAGTGCTGAACACAGGGTGAAGAACACTGAAGCTTTCTTT. Its translation is CSAEHRVKNTEAFF.

The chain joins TRBV27 to TRBJ2-5; a weak D match, TRBD2 (5 bases). This CDR3 spans 14 amino acids. V gave up 6 bases and J gave up 2 bases, with 13 bases separating them. Germline values: CDR1 MNHEY, CDR2 SMNVEV (reference sequence). The CDR3 here is CASRERAVQETQYF. Written as DNA, the CDR3 is TGTGCCAGCAGGGAGCGAGCGGTGCAAGAGACCCAGTACTTC.

The CDR3 sequence is CSAREAPGTGAYSPNQPQHF. The CDR3, as DNA: TGCAGTGCTAGAGAGGCCCCGGGGACAGGGGCTTATTCCCCTAATCAGCCCCAGCATTTT. The V gene is TRBV20-1, the J gene TRBJ1-5; 10 positions agree with TRBD1. The CDR3 consists of 20 residues. V was clipped by 0 bases and J by 4 bases; unmatched bases: 18. Germline loops: CDR1 DFQATT, CDR2 SNEGSKA (reference sequence).

This clonotype was counted a few times. This rearrangement joins TRBV7-9 to TRBJ2-7; 11 nucleotides match TRBD2. Germline loops: CDR1 SEHNR, CDR2 FQNEAQ (reference sequence). J was trimmed by 1 base and V by 5 bases; bases with no gene match: 7. The CDR3 loop spans 16 amino acids. The CDR3 loop reads CASSALLAGGSYEQYF. The CDR3 coding sequence is TGTGCCAGCAGCGCACTTCTAGCGGGAGGTTCCTACGAGCAGTACTTC.

The chain couples TRBV20-1 to TRBJ1-1; D is uncertain. V lost 5 bases and J lost 3, with 10 bases in between. The CDR3 sequence is 12 residues long. Looked up from germline, CDR1 is DFQATT and CDR2 is SNEGSKA (reference sequence). The chain's CDR3 is CSAWQGDTEAFF. Written as DNA, the CDR3 is TGCAGTGCTTGGCAAGGCGACACTGAAGCTTTCTTT.